The entry below gives a single T cell receptor (beta chain) sequence along with its context. In the authors' workflow: Junction-only immunoSEQ data arrived without quality scores, meaning filtering differed. The assay was immunoSEQ multiplex PCR, and TCRdb's table has in-frame clones only and misses some. V, J and clone size are taken as reported in that table, and D and trimming were inferred from the DNA itself. The sample yields over a million clones, about 84% seen once. Germline values: CDR1 MNHNY, CDR2 SVGAGI (reference sequence). Trimming pared 6 bases from V and 4 bases from J, leaving 7 bases between. There are 12 residues in the CDR3. All donors qualified as healthy HIV-negative adults and had experienced no recent acute infections or vaccinations. The sample is drawn from a study of shared clonotypes between healthy human individuals.

The specimen sequenced was memory CD4+ T cells from PBMCs. Documented subset: CD45RA-negative fraction. This chain uses TRBV6-6 with TRBJ1-3; D is undetermined. This TCR derives from a man younger than 35 in good health. Some clones in this sample may be carry-over from other donors' samples. The CDR3 here is CASSPQGNTIYF. CDR3 nucleotide sequence: TGTGCCAGCAGCCCCCAAGGAAACACCATATATTTT.